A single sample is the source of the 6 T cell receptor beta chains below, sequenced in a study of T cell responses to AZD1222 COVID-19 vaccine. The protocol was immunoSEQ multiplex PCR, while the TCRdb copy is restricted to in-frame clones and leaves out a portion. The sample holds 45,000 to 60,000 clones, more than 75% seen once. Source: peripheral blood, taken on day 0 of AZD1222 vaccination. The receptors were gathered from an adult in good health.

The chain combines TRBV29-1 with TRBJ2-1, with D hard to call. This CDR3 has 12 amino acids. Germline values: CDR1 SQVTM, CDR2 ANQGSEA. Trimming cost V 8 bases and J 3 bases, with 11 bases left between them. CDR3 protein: CSTKGVYNEQFF. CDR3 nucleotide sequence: TGCAGCACTAAAGGAGTCTACAATGAGCAGTTCTTC.

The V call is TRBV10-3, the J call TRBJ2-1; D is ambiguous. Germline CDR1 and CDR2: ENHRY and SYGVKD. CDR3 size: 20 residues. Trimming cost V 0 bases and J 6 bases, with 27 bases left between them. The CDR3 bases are TGTGCCATCAGTGAGTCGTGGTCCCCCGATGGAACACTTCGTGGCAATGAGCAGTTCTTC. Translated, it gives CAISESWSPDGTLRGNEQFF.

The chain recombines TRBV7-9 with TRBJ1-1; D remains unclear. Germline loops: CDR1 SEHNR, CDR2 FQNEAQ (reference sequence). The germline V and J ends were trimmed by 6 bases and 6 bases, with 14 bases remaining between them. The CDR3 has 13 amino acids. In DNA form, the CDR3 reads TGTGCCAGCAGTTCAACAGTGGTAGCTGAAGCTTTCTTT. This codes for CASSSTVVAEAFF.

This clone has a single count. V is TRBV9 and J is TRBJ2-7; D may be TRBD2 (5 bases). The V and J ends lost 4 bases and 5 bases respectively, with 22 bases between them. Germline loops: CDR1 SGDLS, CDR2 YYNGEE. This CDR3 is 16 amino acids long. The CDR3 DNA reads TGTGCCAGCAGCCCCCTCGGGATGGGTTCGGTCGACGAGCAGTACTTC. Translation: CASSPLGMGSVDEQYF. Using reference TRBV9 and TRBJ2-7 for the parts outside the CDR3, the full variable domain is DSGVTQTPKHLITATGQRVTLRCSPRSGDLSVYWYQQSLDQGLQFLIQYYNGEERAKGNILERFSAQQFPDLHSELNLSSLELGDSALYFCASSPLGMGSVDEQYFGPGTRLTVT.

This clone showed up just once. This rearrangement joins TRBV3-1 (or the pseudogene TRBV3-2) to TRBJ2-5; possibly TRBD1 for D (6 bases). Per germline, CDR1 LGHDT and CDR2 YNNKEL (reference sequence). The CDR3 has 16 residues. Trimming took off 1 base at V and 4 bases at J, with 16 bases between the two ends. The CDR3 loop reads CASSQGQRGFGETQYF. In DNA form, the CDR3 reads TGTGCCAGCAGCCAAGGCCAAAGGGGGTTTGGAGAGACCCAGTACTTC.

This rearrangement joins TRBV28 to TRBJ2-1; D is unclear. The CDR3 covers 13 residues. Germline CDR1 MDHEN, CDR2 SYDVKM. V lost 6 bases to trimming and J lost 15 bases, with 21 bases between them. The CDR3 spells CASSSDSGFIGFF. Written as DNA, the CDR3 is TGTGCCAGCAGCTCCGACTCCGGTTTTATAGGGTTCTTC. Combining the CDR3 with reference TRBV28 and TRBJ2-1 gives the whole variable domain DVKVTQSSRYLVKRTGEKVFLECVQDMDHENMFWYRQDPGLGLRLIYFSYDVKMKEKGDIPEGYSVSREKKERFSLILESASTNQTSMYLCASSSDSGFIGFFGPGTRLTVL.